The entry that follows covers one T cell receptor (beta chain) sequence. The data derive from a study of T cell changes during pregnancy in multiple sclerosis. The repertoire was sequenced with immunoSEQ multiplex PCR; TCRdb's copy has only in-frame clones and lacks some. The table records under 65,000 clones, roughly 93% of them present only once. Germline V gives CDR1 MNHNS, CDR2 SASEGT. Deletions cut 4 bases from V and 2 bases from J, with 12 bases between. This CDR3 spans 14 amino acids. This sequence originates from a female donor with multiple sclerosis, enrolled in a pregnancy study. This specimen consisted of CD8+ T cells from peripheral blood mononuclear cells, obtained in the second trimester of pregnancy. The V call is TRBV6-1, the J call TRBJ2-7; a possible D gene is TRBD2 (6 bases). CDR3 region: CASSGRDSPYEQYF. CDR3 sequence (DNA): TGTGCCAGCAGTGGGCGGGACTCTCCCTACGAGCAGTACTTC.